This T cell receptor beta chain comes out of a study of regulatory T cells in long-lasting Graves disease. Arm-PCR of CDR3 regions and iRepertoire HTBI primers were the basis on which TCR beta libraries were built. Each CDR3 protein gets one entry after TCRdb re-called the multiplex PCR reads with MiXCR. The table includes 350,000 to 500,000 distinct CDR3 sequences, 16% detected once. This clonotype occurred many times. Germline V gene sequence: CDR1 SNHLY, CDR2 FYNNEI. V dropped 7 bases and J dropped 4 bases, with 14 bases sitting between them. The CDR3 is 14 amino acids. Time point denoted: newly diagnosed GD, antithyroid drugs for less than 3 months. The TCR library used RNA extracted from PBMCs. These data also featured in a second study, about T cells in Graves' hyperthyroidism and ophthalmopathy. That study reports: An initial round of RT-PCR targeting the TCR CDR3 relied on the HTBI primer set.

The J gene is TRBJ2-1, the V gene TRBV2; either TRBD1 or TRBD2 may supply D (5 bases each). The source of this sequence is a woman under 30 with Graves disease. Specimen: peripheral blood mononuclear cells (PBMCs), collected at new diagnosis, from a patient treated with antithyroid drugs. The DNA of the CDR3 is TGTGCCAGCAATCGGGACCGGGCTTACAATGAGCAGTTCTTC. It encodes CASNRDRAYNEQFF.